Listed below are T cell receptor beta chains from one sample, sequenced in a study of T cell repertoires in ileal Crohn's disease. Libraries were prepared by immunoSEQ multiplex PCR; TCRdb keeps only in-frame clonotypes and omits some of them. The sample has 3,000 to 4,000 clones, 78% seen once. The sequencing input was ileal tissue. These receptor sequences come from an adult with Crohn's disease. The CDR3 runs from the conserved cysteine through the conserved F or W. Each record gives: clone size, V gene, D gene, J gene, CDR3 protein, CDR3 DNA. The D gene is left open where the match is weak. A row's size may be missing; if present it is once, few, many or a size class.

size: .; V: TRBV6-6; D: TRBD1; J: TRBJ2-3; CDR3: CASRTGGNTDTQYF; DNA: TGTGCCAGCAGGACAGGGGGAAACACAGATACGCAGTATTTT
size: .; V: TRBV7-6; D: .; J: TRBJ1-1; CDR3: CASSLGPLTVPMNTEAFF; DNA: TGTGCCAGCAGCTTAGGCCCTCTGACAGTACCAATGAACACTGAAGCTTTCTTT
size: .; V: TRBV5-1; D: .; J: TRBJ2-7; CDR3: CASSLNTVSYEQYF; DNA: TGCGCCAGCAGCTTGAATACAGTCTCCTACGAGCAGTACTTC
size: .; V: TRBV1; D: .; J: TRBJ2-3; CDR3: CTSSQEGTSGFTDTQYF; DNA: TGCACCAGCAGCCAAGAAGGGACTAGCGGCTTCACAGATACGCAGTATTTT
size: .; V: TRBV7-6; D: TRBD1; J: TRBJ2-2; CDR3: CASSLGQGAGELFF; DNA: TGTGCCAGCAGCTTGGGACAGGGCGCCGGGGAGCTGTTTTTT
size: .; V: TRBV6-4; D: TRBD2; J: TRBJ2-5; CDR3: CASSVVAGGQETQYF; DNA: TGTGCCAGCAGTGTAGTAGCGGGGGGCCAAGAGACCCAGTACTTC
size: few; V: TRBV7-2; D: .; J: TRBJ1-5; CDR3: CASSSGVNQPQHF; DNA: TGTGCCAGCAGCTCCGGTGTAAATCAGCCCCAGCATTTT
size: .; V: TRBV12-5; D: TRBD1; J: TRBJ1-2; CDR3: CASGSGTGVYGYTF; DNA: TGTGCTAGTGGTTCCGGGACAGGGGTCTATGGCTACACCTTC
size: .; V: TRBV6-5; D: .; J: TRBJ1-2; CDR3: CASSSVLGGNYGYTF; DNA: TGTGCCAGCAGTTCGGTATTAGGCGGTAACTATGGCTACACCTTC
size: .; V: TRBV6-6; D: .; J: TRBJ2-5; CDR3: CASRRTTGPWETQYF; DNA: TGTGCCAGTCGGAGAACTACAGGGCCGTGGGAGACCCAGTACTTC
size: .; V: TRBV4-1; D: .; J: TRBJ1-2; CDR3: CASSPIGGYGYRAGYTF; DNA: TGCGCCAGCAGCCCAATCGGGGGATACGGCTATCGGGCTGGCTACACCTTC
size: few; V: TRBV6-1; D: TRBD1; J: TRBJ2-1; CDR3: CASRLGQGGEQFF; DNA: TGTGCCAGCAGACTCGGACAGGGGGGTGAGCAGTTCTTC
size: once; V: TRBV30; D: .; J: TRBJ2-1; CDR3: CAWRARSSYNEQFF; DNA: TGTGCCTGGAGAGCTAGGAGCTCCTACAATGAGCAGTTCTTC
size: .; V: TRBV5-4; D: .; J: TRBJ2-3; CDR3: CASSLGRFNTDTQYF; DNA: TGTGCCAGCAGCTTGGGTCGGTTCAACACAGATACGCAGTATTTT
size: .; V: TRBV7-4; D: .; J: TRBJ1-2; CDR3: CASSLVRPSYGYTF; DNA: TGTGCCAGCAGCTTAGTCAGGCCCTCTTATGGCTACACCTTC
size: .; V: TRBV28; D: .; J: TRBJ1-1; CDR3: CASSFPLGGINTEAFF; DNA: TGTGCCAGCAGTTTCCCCCTGGGGGGGATAAACACTGAAGCTTTCTTT
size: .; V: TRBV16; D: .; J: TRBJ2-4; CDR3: CASSQGAGNIQYF; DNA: TGTGCCAGCAGCCAGGGGGCAGGGAACATTCAGTACTTC
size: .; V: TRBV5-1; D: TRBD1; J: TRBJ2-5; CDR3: CASSLGGNRGETQYF; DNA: TGCGCCAGCAGCTTGGGAGGCAACAGGGGAGAGACCCAGTACTTC
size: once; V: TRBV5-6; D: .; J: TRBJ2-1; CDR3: CASSPSVGANEQFF; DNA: TGTGCCAGCAGCCCCTCAGTGGGGGCGAATGAGCAGTTCTTC
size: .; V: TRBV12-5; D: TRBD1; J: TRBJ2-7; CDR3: CASGHKTGDEQYF; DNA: TGTGCTAGTGGCCACAAGACAGGGGACGAGCAGTACTTC
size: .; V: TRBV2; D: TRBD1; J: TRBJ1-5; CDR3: CASSVEGQSNQPQHF; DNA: TGTGCCAGCAGTGTTGAGGGACAGAGCAATCAGCCCCAGCATTTT
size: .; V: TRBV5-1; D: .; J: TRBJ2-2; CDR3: CASSHDGGRTGELFF; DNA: TGCGCCAGCAGTCATGACGGAGGTAGAACCGGGGAGCTGTTTTTT
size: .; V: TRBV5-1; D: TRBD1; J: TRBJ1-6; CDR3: CASSGTGGADSPLHF; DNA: TGCGCCAGCAGCGGTACAGGGGGCGCGGATTCACCCCTCCACTTT
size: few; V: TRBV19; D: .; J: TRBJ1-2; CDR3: CASSQQGKGGYTF; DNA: TGTGCCAGTAGTCAACAGGGAAAGGGTGGCTACACCTTC
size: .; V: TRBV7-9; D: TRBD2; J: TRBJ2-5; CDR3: CASSFRGGDETQYF; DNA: TGTGCCAGCAGCTTCCGGGGGGGGGACGAGACCCAGTACTTC
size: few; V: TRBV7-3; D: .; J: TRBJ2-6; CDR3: CASSLSARGSGANVLTF; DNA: TGTGCCAGCAGCTTAAGCGCCCGGGGCTCTGGGGCCAACGTCCTGACTTTC
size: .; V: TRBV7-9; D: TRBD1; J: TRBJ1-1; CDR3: CASKPGGWEGSTEAFF; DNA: TGTGCCAGCAAGCCAGGGGGCTGGGAAGGTAGCACTGAAGCTTTCTTT
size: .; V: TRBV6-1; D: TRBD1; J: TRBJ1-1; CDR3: CASRGGQLNTEAFF; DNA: TGTGCCAGCAGGGGGGGACAGCTGAACACTGAAGCTTTCTTT
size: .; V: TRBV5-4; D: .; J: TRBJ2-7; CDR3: CASKSEEVEYF; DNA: TGTGCCAGCAAATCAGAAGAGGTGGAGTACTTC
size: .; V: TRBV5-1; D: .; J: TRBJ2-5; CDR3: CASSFGETQYF; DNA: TGCGCCAGCAGCTTCGGAGAGACCCAGTACTTC
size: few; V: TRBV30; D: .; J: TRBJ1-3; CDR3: CAWSLGPGNTIYF; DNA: TGTGCCTGGAGTTTGGGCCCTGGAAACACCATATATTTT
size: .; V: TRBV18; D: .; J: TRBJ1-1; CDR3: CASSPQSAGTNTEAFF; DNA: TGTGCCAGCTCACCACAGAGTGCGGGGACGAACACTGAAGCTTTCTTT
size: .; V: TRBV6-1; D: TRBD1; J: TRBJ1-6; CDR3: CASRDTGGSPLHF; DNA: TGTGCCAGCAGGGACACAGGGGGTTCACCCCTCCACTTT
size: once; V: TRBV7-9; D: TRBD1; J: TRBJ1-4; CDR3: CASSLHTGGGEKLFF; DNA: TGTGCCAGCAGCTTACACACAGGGGGCGGTGAAAAACTGTTTTTT
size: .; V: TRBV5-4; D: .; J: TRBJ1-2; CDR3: CASSLDGDGGSRYGYTF; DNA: TGTGCCAGCAGCTTGGATGGGGACGGCGGGAGTAGGTATGGCTACACCTTC
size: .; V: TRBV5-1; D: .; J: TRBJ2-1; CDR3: CASSLWGRAANEQFF; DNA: TGCGCCAGCAGCTTGTGGGGCAGGGCGGCCAATGAGCAGTTCTTC
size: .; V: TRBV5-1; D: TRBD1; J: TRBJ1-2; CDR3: CASSPNVGGFYGYTF; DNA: TGCGCCAGCAGCCCGAATGTAGGGGGCTTCTATGGCTACACCTTC
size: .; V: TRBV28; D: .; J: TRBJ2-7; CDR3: CASSWAPYEQYF; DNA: TGTGCCAGCAGTTGGGCGCCCTACGAGCAGTACTTC
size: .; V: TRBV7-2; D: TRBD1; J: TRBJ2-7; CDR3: CASSSLQGAYEQYF; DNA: TGTGCCAGCAGCTCACTTCAGGGGGCCTACGAGCAGTACTTC
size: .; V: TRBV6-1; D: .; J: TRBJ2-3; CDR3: CASSESAGPNTQYF; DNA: TGTGCCAGCAGTGAATCTGCAGGGCCGAATACGCAGTATTTT
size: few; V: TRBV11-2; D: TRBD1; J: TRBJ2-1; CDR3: CASSDGTGKRRQFF; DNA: TGTGCCAGCAGCGACGGGACAGGGAAGCGCCGGCAGTTCTTC
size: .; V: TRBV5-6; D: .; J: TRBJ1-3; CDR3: CASSPVGIGGNTIYF; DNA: TGTGCCAGCAGCCCGGTGGGCATCGGTGGAAACACCATATATTTT
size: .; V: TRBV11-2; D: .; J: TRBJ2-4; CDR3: CASSLDLTLAKNIQYF; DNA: TGTGCCAGCAGCTTAGATCTAACCCTAGCCAAAAACATTCAGTACTTC
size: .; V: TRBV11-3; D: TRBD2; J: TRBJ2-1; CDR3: CASSLRAGGYNEQFF; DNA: TGTGCCAGCAGCCTTCGGGCGGGGGGCTACAATGAGCAGTTCTTC
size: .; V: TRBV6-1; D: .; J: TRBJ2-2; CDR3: CASSDTGTDTGELFF; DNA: TGTGCCAGCAGTGATACGGGGACTGACACCGGGGAGCTGTTTTTT